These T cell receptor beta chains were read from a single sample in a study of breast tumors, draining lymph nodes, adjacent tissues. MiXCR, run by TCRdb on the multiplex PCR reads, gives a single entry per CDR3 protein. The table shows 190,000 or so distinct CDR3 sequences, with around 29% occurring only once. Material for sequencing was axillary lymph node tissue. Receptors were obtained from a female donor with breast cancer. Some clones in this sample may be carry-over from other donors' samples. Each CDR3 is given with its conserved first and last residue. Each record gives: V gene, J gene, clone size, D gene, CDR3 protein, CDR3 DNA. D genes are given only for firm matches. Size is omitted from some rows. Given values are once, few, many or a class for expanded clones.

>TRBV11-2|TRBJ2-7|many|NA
CASSLGLAYEQYF
TGTGCCAGCAGCTTAGGGTTGGCCTACGAGCAGTACTTC
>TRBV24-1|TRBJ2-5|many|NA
CATSSWEVETQYF
TGTGCCACCAGTTCATGGGAGGTGGAGACCCAGTACTTC
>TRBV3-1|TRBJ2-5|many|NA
CASSHRRDFQETQYF
TGTGCCAGCAGCCATCGCAGAGACTTCCAAGAGACCCAGTACTTC
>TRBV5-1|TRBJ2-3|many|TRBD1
CASSRDRGPDTQYF
TGCGCCAGCAGCAGGGACAGGGGGCCAGATACGCAGTATTTT
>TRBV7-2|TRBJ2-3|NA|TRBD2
CASRPGGASGSIDTQYF
TGTGCCAGCAGACCCGGGGGGGCTAGCGGGAGTATAGATACGCAGTATTTT
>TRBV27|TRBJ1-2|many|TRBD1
CASSRQGLNYGYTF
TGTGCCAGCAGCCGACAGGGCCTTAACTATGGCTACACCTTC
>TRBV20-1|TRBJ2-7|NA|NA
CSAGESYEQSF
TGCAGTGCGGGTGAGTCCTACGAGCAGTCCTTC
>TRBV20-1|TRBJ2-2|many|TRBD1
CSAMGGTGYDTGELFF
TGCAGTGCTATGGGGGGGACAGGGTACGACACCGGGGAGCTGTTTTTT
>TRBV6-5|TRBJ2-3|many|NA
CASAILLGTDTQYF
TGTGCCAGCGCTATACTCCTTGGCACAGATACGCAGTATTTT
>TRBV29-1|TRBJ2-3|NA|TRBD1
CSFGTDYNEQYF
TGCAGCTTCGGGACAGACTACAATGAGCAGTATTTT
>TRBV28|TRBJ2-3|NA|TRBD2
CASSLEGAGKDTQYF
TGTGCCAGCAGTTTGGAGGGAGCGGGAAAAGATACGCAGTATTTT
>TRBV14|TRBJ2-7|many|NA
CASSHRSIGGEQYF
TGTGCCAGCAGCCACCGGAGCATCGGTGGAGAGCAGTACTTC
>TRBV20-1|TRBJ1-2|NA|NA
CSARDEGYTF
TGCAGTGCACGGGACGAGGGCTACACCTTC
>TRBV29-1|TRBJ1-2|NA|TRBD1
CSSNSGQSGYTF
TGCAGCTCGAACTCGGGACAGTCGGGCTACACCTTC
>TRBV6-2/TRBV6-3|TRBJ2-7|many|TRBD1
CASGDRGGSYEQYF
TGTGCCAGCGGGGACAGGGGGGGATCATACGAGCAGTACTTC
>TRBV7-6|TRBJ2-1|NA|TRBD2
CASSLGRGGPDNEQFF
TGTGCCAGCAGCTTAGGCCGGGGGGGGCCAGACAATGAGCAGTTCTTC
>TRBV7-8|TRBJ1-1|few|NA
CASSFPVNTEAFF
TGTGCCAGCAGCTTCCCAGTGAACACTGAAGCTTTCTTT
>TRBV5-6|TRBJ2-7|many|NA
CASSPRQVGEYEQYF
TGTGCCAGCAGCCCTAGACAGGTCGGGGAATACGAGCAGTACTTC
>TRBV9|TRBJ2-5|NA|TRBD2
CASSPFLAGGAGETQYF
TGTGCCAGCAGCCCCTTCCTAGCGGGGGGGGCCGGGGAGACCCAGTACTTC
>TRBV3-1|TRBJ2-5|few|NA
CASSQGEIRRETQYF
TGTGCCAGCAGCCAGGGGGAGATTAGGAGAGAGACCCAGTACTTC
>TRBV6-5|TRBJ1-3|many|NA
CASRGGVYSGNTIYF
TGTGCCAGCAGGGGGGGCGTTTACTCTGGAAACACCATATATTTT
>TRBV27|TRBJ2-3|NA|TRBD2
CASSPRIAGGTDTQYF
TGTGCCAGCAGTCCCAGAATAGCGGGAGGAACAGATACGCAGTATTTT
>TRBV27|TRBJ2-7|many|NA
CASREGPYEQYF
TGTGCCAGCAGGGAAGGGCCCTACGAGCAGTACTTC
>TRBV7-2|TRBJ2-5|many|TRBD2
CASSSGGREEETQYF
TGTGCCAGCAGCTCGGGGGGGCGGGAGGAAGAGACCCAGTACTTC
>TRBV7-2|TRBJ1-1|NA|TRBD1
CASSLRWVRDSMNTEAFF
TGTGCCAGCAGCTTAAGGTGGGTCCGGGACAGCATGAACACTGAAGCTTTCTTT
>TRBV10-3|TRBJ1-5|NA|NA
CAISQGPSFAGGQPQHF
TGTGCCATCAGCCAGGGACCCTCTTTCGCCGGAGGTCAGCCCCAGCATTTT
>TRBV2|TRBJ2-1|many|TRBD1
CATSGQGPSYNEQFF
TGTGCCACTTCGGGACAGGGACCCTCCTACAATGAGCAGTTCTTC
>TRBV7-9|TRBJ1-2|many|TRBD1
CASSLTTGGGYTF
TGTGCCAGCAGCTTAACGACAGGGGGGGGCTACACCTTC
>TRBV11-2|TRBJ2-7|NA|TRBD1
CASRPEGGFEQYF
TGTGCCAGCAGACCCGAAGGGGGCTTCGAGCAGTACTTC
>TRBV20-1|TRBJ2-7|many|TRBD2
CSARAGTSVNEQYF
TGCAGTGCTAGAGCCGGGACTAGCGTAAACGAGCAGTACTTC
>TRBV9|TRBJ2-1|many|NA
CASSASGGMTYNEQFF
TGTGCCAGCAGCGCGAGCGGCGGGATGACGTACAATGAGCAGTTCTTC
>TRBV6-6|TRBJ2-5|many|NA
CASSPLGRSRETQYF
TGTGCCAGCAGTCCCTTGGGGCGGTCCCGAGAGACCCAGTACTTC
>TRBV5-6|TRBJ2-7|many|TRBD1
CASRRTGGSYEQYF
TGTGCCAGCAGACGGACAGGGGGCTCCTACGAGCAGTACTTC
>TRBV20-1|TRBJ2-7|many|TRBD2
CSAPTSGNGEQYF
TGCAGTGCTCCGACTAGCGGGAATGGCGAGCAGTACTTC
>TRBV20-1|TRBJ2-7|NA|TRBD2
CSTLAGGSYEQYF
TGCAGTACCCTAGCGGGGGGCTCCTACGAGCAGTACTTC
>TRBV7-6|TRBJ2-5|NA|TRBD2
CASDSGGAGETQYF
TGTGCCAGCGATAGCGGGGGGGCGGGAGAGACCCAGTACTTC
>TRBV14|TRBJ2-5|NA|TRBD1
CASSPPIPWTGGAETQYF
TGTGCCAGCAGCCCACCCATCCCGTGGACAGGGGGTGCGGAGACCCAGTACTTC
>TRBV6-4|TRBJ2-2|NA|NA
CASSPTVRTGELFF
TGTGCCAGCAGTCCTACAGTTAGGACAGGGGAGCTGTTTTTT
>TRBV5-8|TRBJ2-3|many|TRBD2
CASSSRGVGADTQYF
TGTGCCAGCAGCTCCCGGGGGGTAGGGGCAGATACGCAGTATTTT
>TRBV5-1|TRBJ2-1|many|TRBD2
CASTLAGGYNEQFF
TGCGCCAGCACACTAGCGGGAGGTTACAATGAGCAGTTCTTC
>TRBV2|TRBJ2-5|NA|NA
CASSEWGDNQETQYF
TGTGCCAGCAGTGAATGGGGGGACAACCAAGAGACCCAGTACTTC
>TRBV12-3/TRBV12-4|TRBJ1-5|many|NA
CASSFGTTTQPQHF
TGTGCCAGCAGTTTTGGTACTACTACGCAGCCCCAGCATTTT
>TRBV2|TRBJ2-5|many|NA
CASSGGVETQYF
TGTGCCAGCAGTGGGGGAGTAGAGACCCAGTACTTC
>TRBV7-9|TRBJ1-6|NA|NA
CASSLNSGTSSPLHF
TGTGCCAGCAGCTTAAATTCAGGGACGTCTTCACCCCTCCACTTT
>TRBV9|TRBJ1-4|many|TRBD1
CASSALGQGLGNEKLFF
TGTGCCAGCAGCGCCCTGGGACAGGGTTTAGGGAATGAAAAACTGTTTTTT
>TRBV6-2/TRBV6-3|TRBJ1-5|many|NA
CASSYTESQPQHF
TGTGCCAGCAGTTACACCGAAAGTCAGCCCCAGCATTTT
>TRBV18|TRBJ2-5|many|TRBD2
CASSLTLREGGPTQYF
TGTGCCAGCTCACTCACTTTGCGGGAGGGAGGCCCGACCCAGTACTTC
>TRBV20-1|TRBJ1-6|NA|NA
CSVPSGSLWGDSPLHF
TGCAGTGTCCCAAGCGGGAGTTTATGGGGGGATTCACCCCTCCACTTT
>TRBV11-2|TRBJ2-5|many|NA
CASSLNTAKETQYF
TGTGCCAGCAGCCTAAACACCGCGAAAGAGACCCAGTACTTC
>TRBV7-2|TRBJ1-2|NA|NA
CASSLTGRRAKDYGYTF
TGTGCCAGCAGCTTAACTGGACGGCGGGCAAAAGACTATGGCTACACCTTC
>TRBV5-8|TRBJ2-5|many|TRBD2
CASSSLLAGPQETQYF
TGTGCCAGCAGCTCTCTACTAGCGGGACCCCAAGAGACCCAGTACTTC
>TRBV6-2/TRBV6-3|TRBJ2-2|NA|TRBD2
CASRRLAGLTGELFF
TGTGCCAGCAGGCGACTAGCGGGTCTGACCGGGGAGCTGTTTTTT
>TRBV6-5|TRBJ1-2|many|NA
CASRPLDKRDGYTF
TGTGCCAGCAGACCGTTGGACAAGAGGGATGGCTACACCTTC
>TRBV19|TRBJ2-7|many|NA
CASSIGGAAYEQYF
TGTGCCAGTAGTATAGGCGGGGCCGCCTACGAGCAGTACTTC
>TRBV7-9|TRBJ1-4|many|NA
CASSFVATNEKLFF
TGTGCCAGCAGCTTTGTAGCAACTAATGAAAAACTGTTTTTT
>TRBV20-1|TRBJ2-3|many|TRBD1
CSARGQATDTQYF
TGCAGTGCTAGGGGACAGGCCACAGATACGCAGTATTTT
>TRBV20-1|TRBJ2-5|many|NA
CSASDPGGSMETQYF
TGCAGTGCTAGTGACCCCGGGGGCTCCATGGAAACCCAGTACTTC